The 3 T cell receptor beta chains reported below all come from one sample, sequenced in a study of cytomegalovirus exposure and HLA in healthy donors. The PCR made use of 60 Vbeta and 13 Jbeta primers. Clones were sequenced by immunoSEQ multiplex PCR, and TCRdb holds only the in-frame ones, with some missing. The table shows some 140,000 clones, with 75% to 85% occurring only once. Source material: PBMCs. The receptors here all came from a female donor in good health and CMV-seronegative.

Details on this clone: The same CDR3 is also encoded by other DNA sequences in this sample. The chain carries TRBV29-1 and TRBJ2-7; D unclear. Germline V gene data show CDR1 as SQVTM and CDR2 as ANQGSEA. This CDR3 comprises 12 residues. V gave up 7 bases and J gave up 4 bases, with 14 bases separating them. CDR3 sequence reads: CSEEKAAYEQYF. CDR3 in DNA: TGCAGCGAGGAAAAGGCGGCATACGAGCAGTACTTC.

The rearrangement uses TRBV4-3 and TRBJ1-1, with D possibly matching TRBD1 (5 bases). From germline, CDR1 is LGHNA and CDR2 YSLEER. V lost 1 base and J 9 bases, leaving 12 bases between the germline ends. The CDR3 runs to 13 residues. The DNA of the CDR3 is TGCGCCAGCAGCCAAGCCAAGGGGTTTCAAGCTTTCTTT. It encodes CASSQAKGFQAFF.

This clone appeared a single time. Written as DNA, the CDR3 is TGTGCCAGCAGCCCCTCTAGCGGGAGGGCCTGGGAGCAGTACTTC. Amino acids: CASSPSSGRAWEQYF. The gene calls are TRBV7-2 and TRBJ2-7; 12 bases map to TRBD2. With V trimmed by 5 bases and J by 7 bases, 9 bases remained unmatched. CDR1 SGHTA and CDR2 FQGNSA come from the germline V gene. The CDR3 totals 15 residues.